A selection of T cell receptor beta chains follows, all from one sample in a study of blood T cell repertoires in COVID-19. Assay used: immunoSEQ multiplex PCR; TCRdb lists only in-frame clones, some missing. The sample gives tens of thousands of clones, approximately 86% of which show up once; 8% is in the top ten. The sample consisted of peripheral blood. Receptors were obtained from a man older than 75 with active or convalescent COVID-19. CDR3s leave out the opening cysteine and the closing phenylalanine or tryptophan. Fields, in order: V gene, clone size, J gene, CDR3 protein. Not all rows give a size; the values are once, few, many and, for expanded clones, a class.

>TRBV20-1|.|TRBJ1-5
SASSGTGTQPQH
>TRBV13|.|TRBJ2-1
ASRTGAGNEQF
>TRBV27|.|TRBJ1-2
ASSADRDYGYT
>TRBV5-1|.|TRBJ2-1
ASSPPGTSGRALEQF
>TRBV7-9|.|TRBJ1-4
ASSLIQGEKLF
>TRBV7-2|.|TRBJ1-2
ASSFNGGYGYT
>TRBV7-2|.|TRBJ2-5
ASSLRQGYETQY
>TRBV19|.|TRBJ2-3
ASSDRFTDTQY
>TRBV19|medium-sized|TRBJ2-3
ASSISPGLTDTQY
>TRBV24-1|.|TRBJ2-3
ATSDRDLTDTQY
>TRBV5-1|.|TRBJ1-1
ASSLTGGPNTEAF
>TRBV5-1|.|TRBJ2-5
ASSLRTSGTQETQY
>TRBV27|.|TRBJ1-4
ASSPSRGRALLTNEKLF
>TRBV6-5|once|TRBJ1-2
ASSLGEGRRYT
>TRBV2|.|TRBJ1-1
ASRDTGASTEAF
>TRBV2|.|TRBJ2-6
ASSEAGAGANVLT
>TRBV19|.|TRBJ1-3
ATGDSGNTIY
>TRBV2|.|TRBJ2-2
ASQGWDFPLGELF
>TRBV20-1|.|TRBJ1-4
SARENEKLF
>TRBV27|.|TRBJ1-1
ASSFSGDGTEAF
>TRBV11-2|.|TRBJ1-2
ASSLDEGLNGYT
>TRBV6-5|.|TRBJ1-6
ASRMDRQNSPLH
>TRBV25-1|.|TRBJ2-5
ASSAARAGLKETQY
>TRBV5-4|.|TRBJ1-2
ASSSPTGGNYGYT
>TRBV5-1|.|TRBJ1-2
ASSLVQGNGYT
>TRBV6-2/TRBV6-3|once|TRBJ2-1
ASSPSGVPSYNEQF
>TRBV21-1|.|TRBJ2-5
ASSKARGEGEETQY
>TRBV19|.|TRBJ2-3
ASSMRVGTDTQY
>TRBV6-5|.|TRBJ1-5
ASRGPGPSNQPQH
>TRBV24-1|.|TRBJ2-3
ATSDAGQGTDTQY
>TRBV3-1/TRBV3-2|.|TRBJ1-2
ASSQDARANYGYT
>TRBV5-1|few|TRBJ2-1
ASSRPRGTGRDNEQF
>TRBV19|.|TRBJ1-4
ASKRQGIEKLF
>TRBV20-1|.|TRBJ1-1
SARSGEAF
>TRBV30|.|TRBJ1-5
AWSGQGSQPQH
>TRBV20-1|.|TRBJ1-2
SARVGRGYT
>TRBV20-1|once|TRBJ1-1
SAIGGTEAF
>TRBV19|once|TRBJ2-3
ASSIPPGDTQY
>TRBV21-1|.|TRBJ1-4
ASSRPQGVDEKLF
>TRBV5-1|.|TRBJ2-2
ASSTDRGLNTGELF
>TRBV28|.|TRBJ1-5
ASTGGNQPQH
>TRBV5-6|.|TRBJ1-6
ASSPLKTGDNNSPLH
>TRBV9|.|TRBJ2-5
ASSVGAAGAPETQY
>TRBV6-5|.|TRBJ1-2
ASSSFGTGRDYGYT
>TRBV6-5|.|TRBJ1-2
ASGQGYGYT
>TRBV18|.|TRBJ1-5
ASSSSQHNQPQH